This TCR beta chain appears in the sequencing data of a study of T cell clonality in common variable immunodeficiency. Overall study results and limits: Reportedly, TCR beta sequences from common variable immunodeficiency showed fewer deletions and N-nucleotide insertions. Links between repertoire features and CVID complications were heterogeneity-limited. Fewer TCRbeta clones were shared among CVID subjects than controls.

Per the germline V gene, CDR1 is MGHRA and CDR2 is YSYEKL. With 3 bases removed from V and 2 bases from J, the gap between germline ends came to 14 bases. The CDR3 length is 16 residues. Many counts were recorded for this clone. Its cognate antigen is unknown. Read sequence stops 3 residues before the CDR3 end, and the germline J gene provides the missing end. Repertoires were generated with immunoSEQ multiplex PCR, while TCRdb's copy carries only in-frame clones and drops some. Listed for the sample are around 45,000 clones, none seen a single time. Donors gave 5 to 8 ml heparinized peripheral whole blood.

This receptor was identified in a person between 18 and 75 years old in good health. The sample was peripheral blood mononuclear cells. The V call is TRBV4-1, the J call TRBJ1-3, with D possibly being TRBD1 (5 bases). CDR3 bases read: TGCGCCAGCAGCCATGATCCTAGGGGAGCTGGAAACACC. Translated: CASSHDPRGAGNT. Given in full, the CDR3 is CASSHDPRGAGNTIYF.